The present T cell receptor beta chain was sequenced within a study of siplizumab effects on memory and regulatory T cells (dated by TCRdb to between 2018 and 2021). Background on the whole study: The effect of the anti-CD2 antibody siplizumab on alloreactive T-cell subsets was examined in allogeneic mixed lymphocyte reactions constructed from human PBMCs.

On the study overall, not on this receptor specifically: Because sequences below about 10^-5 frequency were poorly captured, only a minor fraction of alloreactive clones could be mapped to unstimulated subsets. Of the alloreactive CD4+ clones that could be mapped, the Treg-derived share averaged roughly 73% with siplizumab compared with 25% to 30% in control reactions. Unstimulated naive T cells appeared to be more diverse than memory T cells, and naive cells seemed to make a substantial contribution to the alloresponse. The cumulative frequency of alloreactive sequences traceable to unstimulated CD4+ memory T cells was significantly reduced by siplizumab. Whether proliferating Tregs from siplizumab cultures actually had suppressive function was not functionally confirmed. For roughly 75-96% of proliferating CD4+ or CD8+ clones, no naive or memory phenotype could be assigned.

Unstimulated CD4+ memory cells were also sequenced in three donor pairs, together with CD4+ naive, CD8+ TEMRA, CD8+ naive and CD8+ effector memory subsets. TCRbeta CDR3 sequencing was performed on sorted unstimulated T cells and on proliferating T cells recovered from mixed lymphocyte reactions. Fresh whole blood from fewer than 12 HLA-typed healthy donors was used to isolate PBMCs. Library method: the immunoSEQ multiplex PCR assay. Some 1.1 x 10^5 TCR templates per sample were assayed on the deep sequencing platform. Genomic DNA extracted from sorted T cells was used for TCRbeta CDR3 sequencing. The paper's data handling went like this. Clonal analysis of TCRbeta CDR3 data was done in the R programming language. Unstimulated samples were compared with post-reaction CFSE-low samples to define alloreactive CD4+ and CD8+ clones. Regulatory or non-regulatory origin was assigned to alloreactive CD4+ clones by matching of sequences to sorted unstimulated Treg and non-Treg repertoires. As stored in TCRdb, this immuneACCESS dataset retains in-frame rearrangements with V and J assigned. A fraction of the clones does not appear; measured against another copy, unresolved V genes explain less than half of the discrepancy, and the remainder lacks a known reason. That table supplies the V and J calls and clone size; D and trimming were determined from the DNA. This sample has about 91,000 clones in its table, and roughly 97% of those were observed once. The ten most abundant clones make up 0.031% of the sample.

V is pruned by 0 bases and J by 0 bases, leaving 3 bases of the junction without a gene match. Taken from cysteine to phenylalanine, the CDR3 has 16 residues. The CDR3 DNA has 48 bases and is translated from base 1. The germline V gene specifies SGHDT as CDR1 and YYEEEE as CDR2. A word on this clone: It has no known antigen specificity. No qualities accompany the bases; no much larger clone lies one base away.

The sequence links TRBV5-6 to TRBJ2-1, with 7 bases in between that match TRBD2. The receptor was derived from a human donor in good health. Sequenced: naive CD4+ T cells sorted from blood. The cell subset or site label on this specimen signifies: unstimulated naive T cells. The sequenced DNA is TGTGCCAGCAGCTTGGCTAGCGGAGCCTCCTACAATGAGCAGTTCTTC. Its translation reads: CASSLASGASYNEQFF. The full variable domain, completed from the reference TRBV5-6 and TRBJ2-1 proteins outside the CDR3, reads DAGVTQSPTHLIKTRGQQVTLRCSPKSGHDTVSWYQQALGQGPQFIFQYYEEEERQRGNFPDRFSGHQFPNYSSELNVNALLLGDSALYLCASSLASGASYNEQFFGPGTRLTVL.